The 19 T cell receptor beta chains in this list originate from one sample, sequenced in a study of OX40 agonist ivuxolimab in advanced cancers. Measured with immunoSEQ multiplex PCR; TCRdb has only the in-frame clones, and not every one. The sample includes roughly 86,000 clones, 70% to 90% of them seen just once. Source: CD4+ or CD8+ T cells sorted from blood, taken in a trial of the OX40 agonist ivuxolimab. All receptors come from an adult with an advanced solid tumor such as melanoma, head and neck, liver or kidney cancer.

The CDR3 sequence: CASSSQGSSGNTIYF. CDR3 in DNA: TGTGCCAGCAGCTCCCAAGGGAGCTCTGGAAACACCATATATTTT. The rearrangement uses TRBV9 and TRBJ1-3; D is ambiguous. The CDR3 consists of 15 residues. Germline assignment: CDR1 SGDLS and CDR2 YYNGEE. Trimming took off 4 bases at V and 0 bases at J, with 11 bases between the two ends.

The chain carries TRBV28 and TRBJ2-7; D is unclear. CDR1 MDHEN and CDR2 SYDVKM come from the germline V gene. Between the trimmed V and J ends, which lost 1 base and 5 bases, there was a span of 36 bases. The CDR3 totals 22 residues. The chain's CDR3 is CASSLFYTVSPNGQLKMHEQYF. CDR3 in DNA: TGTGCCAGCAGTTTATTTTACACGGTATCCCCCAACGGGCAGCTAAAAATGCACGAGCAGTACTTC. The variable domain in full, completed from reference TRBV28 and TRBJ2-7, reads DVKVTQSSRYLVKRTGEKVFLECVQDMDHENMFWYRQDPGLGLRLIYFSYDVKMKEKGDIPEGYSVSREKKERFSLILESASTNQTSMYLCASSLFYTVSPNGQLKMHEQYFGPGTRLTVT.

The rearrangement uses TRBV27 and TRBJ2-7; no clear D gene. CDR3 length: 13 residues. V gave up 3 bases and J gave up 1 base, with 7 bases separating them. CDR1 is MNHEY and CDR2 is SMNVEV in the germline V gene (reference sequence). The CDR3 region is CASSLTYSYEQYF. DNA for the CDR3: TGTGCCAGCAGTTTGACTTATTCCTACGAGCAGTACTTC.

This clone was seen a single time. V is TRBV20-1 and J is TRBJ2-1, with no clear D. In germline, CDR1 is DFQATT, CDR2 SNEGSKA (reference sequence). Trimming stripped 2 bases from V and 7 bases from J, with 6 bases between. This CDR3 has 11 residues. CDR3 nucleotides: TGCAGTGCTAGACCCATGAATGAGCAGTTCTTC. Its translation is CSARPMNEQFF.

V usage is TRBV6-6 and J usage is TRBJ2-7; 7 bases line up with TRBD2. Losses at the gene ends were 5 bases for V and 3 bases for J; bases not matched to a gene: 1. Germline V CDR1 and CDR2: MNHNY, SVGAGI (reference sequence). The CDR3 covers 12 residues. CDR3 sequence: CASSTSVYEQYF. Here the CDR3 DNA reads TGTGCCAGCAGTACTAGCGTCTACGAGCAGTACTTC.

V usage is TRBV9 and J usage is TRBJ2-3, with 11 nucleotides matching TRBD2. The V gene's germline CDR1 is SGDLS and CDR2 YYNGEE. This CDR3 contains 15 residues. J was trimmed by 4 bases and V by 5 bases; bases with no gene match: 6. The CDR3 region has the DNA TGTGCCAGCAGTATAGCGGGGGGGCCTCCAGATACGCAGTATTTT. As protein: CASSIAGGPPDTQYF.

The CDR3: CSLRESYEQYF. In DNA, the CDR3 is TGCAGCCTCCGGGAGAGCTACGAGCAGTACTTC. The gene calls are TRBV20-1 and TRBJ2-7; D is possibly TRBD2 (6 bases). Germline-derived CDR1 and CDR2 are DFQATT and SNEGSKA (reference sequence). CDR3 length: 11 residues.

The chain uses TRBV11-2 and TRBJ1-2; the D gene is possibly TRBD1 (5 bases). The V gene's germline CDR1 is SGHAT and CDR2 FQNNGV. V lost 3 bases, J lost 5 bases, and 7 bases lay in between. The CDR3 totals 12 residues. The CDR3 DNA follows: TGTGCCAGCAGCTTGGGGCGGTATGGCTACACCTTC. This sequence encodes CASSLGRYGYTF.

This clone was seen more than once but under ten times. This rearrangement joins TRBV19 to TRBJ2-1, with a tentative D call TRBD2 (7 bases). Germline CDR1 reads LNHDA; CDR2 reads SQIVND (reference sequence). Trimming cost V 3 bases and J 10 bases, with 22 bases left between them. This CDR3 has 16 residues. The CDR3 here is CASSIAAGARAAEQFF. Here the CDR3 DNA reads TGTGCCAGTAGTATTGCTGCGGGGGCCCGGGCCGCCGAGCAGTTCTTC.

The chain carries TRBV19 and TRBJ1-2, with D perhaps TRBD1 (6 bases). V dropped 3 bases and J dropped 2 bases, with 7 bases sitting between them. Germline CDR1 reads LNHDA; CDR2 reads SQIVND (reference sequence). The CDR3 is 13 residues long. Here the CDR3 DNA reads TGTGCCAGTAGTATCGGGACAAACTATGGCTACACCTTC. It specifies CASSIGTNYGYTF. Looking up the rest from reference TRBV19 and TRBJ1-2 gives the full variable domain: DGGITQSPKYLFRKEGQNVTLSCEQNLNHDAMYWYRQDPGQGLRLIYYSQIVNDFQKGDIAEGYSVSREKKESFPLTVTSAQKNPTAFYLCASSIGTNYGYTFGSGTRLTVV.

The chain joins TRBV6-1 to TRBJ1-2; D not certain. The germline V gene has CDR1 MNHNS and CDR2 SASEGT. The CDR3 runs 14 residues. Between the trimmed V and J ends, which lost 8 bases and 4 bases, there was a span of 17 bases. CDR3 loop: CASGGPVTTYGYTF. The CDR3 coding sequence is TGTGCCAGCGGCGGCCCTGTAACTACCTATGGCTACACCTTC.

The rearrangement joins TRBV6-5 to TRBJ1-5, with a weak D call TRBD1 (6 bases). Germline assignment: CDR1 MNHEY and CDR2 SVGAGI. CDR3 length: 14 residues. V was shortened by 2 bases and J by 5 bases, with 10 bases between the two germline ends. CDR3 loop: CASSYGSGDQPQHF. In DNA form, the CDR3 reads TGTGCCAGCAGTTACGGGTCAGGGGATCAGCCCCAGCATTTT.

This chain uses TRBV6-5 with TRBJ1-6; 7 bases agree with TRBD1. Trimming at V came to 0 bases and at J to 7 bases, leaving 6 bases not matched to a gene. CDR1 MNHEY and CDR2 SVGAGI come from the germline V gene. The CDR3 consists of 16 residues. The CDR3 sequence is CASSYSRQGQNSPLHF. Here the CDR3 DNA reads TGTGCCAGCAGTTACTCGAGGCAGGGACAGAATTCACCCCTCCACTTT.

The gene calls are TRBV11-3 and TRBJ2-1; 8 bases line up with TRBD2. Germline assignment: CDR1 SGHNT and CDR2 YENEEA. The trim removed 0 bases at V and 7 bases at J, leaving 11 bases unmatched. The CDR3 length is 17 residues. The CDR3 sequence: CASSLDGGGRIRNEQFF. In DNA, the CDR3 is TGTGCCAGCAGCTTAGATGGCGGGGGGCGCATAAGGAATGAGCAGTTCTTC. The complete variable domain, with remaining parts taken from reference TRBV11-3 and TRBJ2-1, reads EAGVVQSPRYKIIEKKQPVAFWCNPISGHNTLYWYLQNLGQGPELLIRYENEEAVDDSQLPKDRFSAERLKGVDSTLKIQPAELGDSAVYLCASSLDGGGRIRNEQFFGPGTRLTVL.

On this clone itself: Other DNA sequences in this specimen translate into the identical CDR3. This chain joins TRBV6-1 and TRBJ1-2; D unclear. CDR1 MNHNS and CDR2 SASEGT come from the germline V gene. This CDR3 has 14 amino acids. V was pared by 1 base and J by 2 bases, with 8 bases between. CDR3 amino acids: CASSEVVGNYGYTF. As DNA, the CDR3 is TGTGCCAGCAGTGAAGTGGTAGGGAACTATGGCTACACCTTC.

The CDR3: CASSLASSGNTIYF. The CDR3 DNA is TGTGCCAGCAGCTTAGCGTCCTCTGGAAACACCATATATTTT. The chain is built from TRBV7-2 and TRBJ1-3; D unclear. Trimming pared 0 bases from V and 0 bases from J, leaving 3 bases between. Germline V lookup: CDR1 SGHTA, CDR2 FQGNSA. The CDR3 length is 14 residues. The entire variable domain, with the rest obtained from reference TRBV7-2 and TRBJ1-3, is as follows: GAGVSQSPSNKVTEKGKDVELRCDPISGHTALYWYRQSLGQGLEFLIYFQGNSAPDKSGLPSDRFSAERTGGSVSTLTIQRTQQEDSAVYLCASSLASSGNTIYFGEGSWLTVV.

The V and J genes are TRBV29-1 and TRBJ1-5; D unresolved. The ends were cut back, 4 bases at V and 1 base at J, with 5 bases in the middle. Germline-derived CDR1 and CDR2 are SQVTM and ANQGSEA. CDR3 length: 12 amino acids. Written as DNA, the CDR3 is TGCAGCGTTGGAGCAAGCAATCAGCCCCAGCATTTT. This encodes CSVGASNQPQHF.

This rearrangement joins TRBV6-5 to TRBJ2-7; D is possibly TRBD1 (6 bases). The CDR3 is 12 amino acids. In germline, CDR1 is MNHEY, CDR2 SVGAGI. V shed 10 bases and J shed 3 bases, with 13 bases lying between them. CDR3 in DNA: TGTGCCACCCGGACAGTTAACTACGAGCAGTACTTC. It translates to CATRTVNYEQYF.

Written as DNA, the CDR3 is TGCAGCTTCGACAGAACCTACAATGAGCAGTTCTTC. It encodes CSFDRTYNEQFF. The gene calls are TRBV29-1 and TRBJ2-1, with D possibly matching TRBD1 (5 bases). Germline assignment: CDR1 SQVTM and CDR2 ANQGSEA. Deletions cut 8 bases from V and 2 bases from J, with 10 bases between. There are 12 residues in the CDR3.